This T cell receptor (beta chain) was retrieved from a study of blood T cell repertoires in COVID-19. Across the study: Samples taken during acute and convalescent COVID-19 were collected in the United States, Italy and Spain. T cells, B-cell-depleted T cells, or PBMCs supplied cDNA or gDNA.

Germline lookup yields CDR1 SGHNT and CDR2 YENEEA. The V end lost 11 bases, the J end lost 5 bases, and 13 bases lay between the germline ends. This CDR3 spans 11 amino acids. Original processing notes: Estimation of nucleated cell counts relied on the amplification of reference gene primers. Profiling relied on immunoSEQ multiplex PCR, and the TCRdb table lists in-frame clones only, not all of them. V and J calls and clone size are given by that table; D and trimming were obtained from the DNA. The sample lists some 130,000 clones; 79% were seen once. The receptor was derived from a woman over 75 with acute or convalescent COVID-19. This chain uses TRBV11-3 with TRBJ2-7; possible D gene TRBD1, 5 bases. Sequences were obtained from peripheral blood. The chain's CDR3 is CALSRANEQYF. CDR3 nucleotides: TGTGCCCTGAGCAGGGCGAACGAGCAGTACTTC. Variable domain in full (rest from reference TRBV11-3 and TRBJ2-7): EAGVVQSPRYKIIEKKQPVAFWCNPISGHNTLYWYLQNLGQGPELLIRYENEEAVDDSQLPKDRFSAERLKGVDSTLKIQPAELGDSAVYLCALSRANEQYFGPGTRLTVT.